There are many counts of the clone carrying this T cell receptor (beta chain). Its specificity is unknown. A single record per CDR3 protein comes from TCRdb applying MiXCR to the RT-PCR reads. The table records 400,000 to 650,000 distinct CDR3 sequences, 6% to 9% of them present only once. The CDR3 contains 17 residues. Germline-derived CDR1 and CDR2 are MNHEY and SVGEGT. Trimming cost V 6 bases and J 6 bases, with 24 bases left between them. The data derive from a study of response to subunit inactivated influenza vaccine. Points from the study as a whole: Every seasonal influenza vaccination brings in few new T cells, the authors suggested.

This specimen was PBMCs from blood, taken around 25 months after vaccination. This clonotype was sampled from a man between 50 and 75 years old who received an inactivated influenza vaccine. The rearrangement joins TRBV6-2 or TRBV6-3 to TRBJ1-5; possibly TRBD1 for D (5 bases). CDR3 in DNA: TGTGCCAGCAGCCGACCTTCCGGGGGACGAGATGGTCAGCCCCAGCATTTT. Amino acid sequence: CASSRPSGGRDGQPQHF.